This T cell receptor beta chain was recorded in a study of human T cells and chemical hapten exposure (dated by TCRdb to the early 2020s). A note on the overall study: For sensitization, 2% DPC in acetone was applied to a roughly 2 cm by roughly 2 cm area of upper inner arm skin. Weekly therapeutic DPC doses were additionally applied to the scalp of patients throughout the approximately 24-week study period. Patch tests used Finn chambers with 0.01% DPC on the upper back, scored after 6 days by International Contact Dermatitis Research Group standards. Alopecia areata with under or over 50% scalp involvement, alopecia totalis and alopecia universalis were represented in the patient cohort, which was mostly female. The libraries were sequenced as a pool, and the TCR yield per sample differed mostly because of small variations in library volumes within the pool. The study tracked peripheral blood TCR repertoire changes in vivo during primary and secondary sensitization to the hapten diphenylcyclopropenone (DPC) in alopecia patients. Blood samples were taken from patients before sensitization (week 0) and then at 2, 6 and about 24 weeks after DPC sensitization. For TCR sequencing, blood came from 25 to 35 alopecia patients at anywhere from one to four time points (pre-sensitization, 2, 6 and 24 weeks). Results and caveats for the whole study, not just this receptor: The number of TCRs above 1 in 1000 frequency did not change with DPC sensitization; there was no evidence of global repertoire structure alterations. Because every patient had alopecia, a presumed autoimmune disease, the patients' immune response might differ from that of healthy individuals. Repeated subsampling changed both the strength of the expansion versus patch-test correlation and the threshold at which that correlation became significant. Patch test score correlated positively with the number of PT1 expanded TCRs, reaching significance at thresholds 8, 16 and 32 but not at 4. Expanded TCRs formed significantly more large CDR3 similarity clusters than pre-sensitization or healthy control sets, consistent with antigen-driven responses.

From a lookup of the germline V gene, CDR1 and CDR2 are SGDLS and YYNGEE. The CDR3 has 15 amino acids, counting the end cysteine and phenylalanine. This entry keeps only the CDR3 DNA: 45 bases, framed from base 1. The V end loses 0 bases and the J end loses 2 bases, and a stretch of 10 bases separates them. Explained via the paper, the time point label denotes: patch test 1, 2 weeks after DPC sensitization. Sample treatment or condition, as interpreted from the label and publication: therapeutic diphenylcyclopropenone sensitization with weekly scalp DPC. At every patch-test visit, the blood draw took place before the patch test was put on. Eligible patients were aged 18 to 70, diagnosed with alopecia, deemed suitable for DPC therapy, and excluded if pregnant. Total RNA was extracted from unfractionated whole blood collected in Tempus Blood RNA tubes. This clonotype appeared a few times. Its cognate antigen has yet to be identified. No quality values exist for individual bases; no much larger clone is one base distant.

Library creation used RACE. Instrument on record: NextSeq 500. Library preparation attached unique molecular identifiers to individual cDNA molecules for quantitative, reproducible TCR counting. Each blood RNA sample was used to sequence both TCR alpha and TCR beta chains. The published analysis was carried out like this. The median number of TCRs per sample was 95,638, ranging from 23,224 to 690,600. The Decombinator software suite was used to annotate V, J and CDR3 in the TCR reads. For PS versus PT1 abundance plots, all samples were subsampled to the same number of TCRs (28,000). Expanded TCRs were defined as absent before sensitization and observed at least eight times at the 2-week time point. TCRdb reworked the public reads: Q25 trimming with fastp, MiXCR clone assembly, productive beta chains retained. Entries are consolidated by CDR3 protein sequence, retaining the most common genes and DNA. None of the V and J calls come from the authors' own analysis; TCRdb made them. The sample yields roughly 98,000 distinct CDR3 sequences; roughly an eighth were counted once. The ten largest make up roughly 2.1% of the sample.

The sample here was whole blood, taken in connection with sensitization to the hapten diphenylcyclopropenone (DPC). The receptor comes from a woman in her thirties or forties with alopecia areata. Some clones in this sample may be carry-over from other donors' samples. The receptor chain draws on TRBV9 and TRBJ2-3; the D gene is unclear. The nucleotide sequence reads as follows: TGTGCCAGCAGCGTAGCGCCGATAAACACAGATACGCAGTATTTT. This translates into CASSVAPINTDTQYF. Joined to the reference TRBV9 and TRBJ2-3 proteins, this CDR3 gives the full variable domain: DSGVTQTPKHLITATGQRVTLRCSPRSGDLSVYWYQQSLDQGLQFLIQYYNGEERAKGNILERFSAQQFPDLHSELNLSSLELGDSALYFCASSVAPINTDTQYFGPGTRLTVL.